This TCR beta chain was sequenced during a study of blood T cells in healthy people across ages (dated by TCRdb to between 2015 and 2016). About the study as a whole: In model experiments, template switching captured about one uniquely barcoded TCR beta cDNA molecule for every two T cells. To avoid experimental bias, donors of different ages were distributed randomly across sequencing lanes. The study measured age-related changes in TCR beta repertoire diversity using deep sequencing normalized with unique cDNA molecular identifiers. Using the same blood draw, the study looked at two additional independent replicas of 1 million unique cDNA reads for two donors, one aged 18 to 30 and the other aged 80 or older. The donors were divided into four age groups: young (average around 17 years), middle-aged (about 39), aged (around 59) and long-lived (nearly 85).

Here is what the overall study found, with its caveats: Observed TCR beta diversity correlated strongly with the percentage of naive T cells measured by flow cytometry. Conclusive comparison of naive and antigen-experienced compartments was prevented by the profiling of bulk unsorted PBMCs. Observed TCR beta diversity per million T cells fell roughly linearly with age, and a significant reduction was already apparent by age about 36. Estimates of total diversity based on one million sequenced T cells were regarded as lower bounds and as underestimates. The CMV infection status of donors was not known, potentially confounding age-related changes in expanded clonotypes. Compared with the aged group, more naive CD4+ T cells, fewer expanded clones and increased TCR diversity were shown by the long-lived group, suggesting age selection.

Systemically healthy Caucasian individuals from Russia, 35 to 50 in total and aged roughly 6 to 100 years, were included as donors. Each donor gave 8 to 10 milliliters of peripheral blood, collected into EDTA-treated Vacutainer tubes. Ficoll-Paque density-gradient centrifugation was used to isolate PBMCs, with at least 7 million obtained per sample. Total RNA, at least 5 micrograms per sample, was extracted from PBMCs with Trizol reagent. The percentages of naive CD45RAhigh/CD27high T cells were determined by flow cytometry on a PBMC aliquot from every donor. The library relied on 5' RACE. The sequencer was an Illumina HiSeq 2500. A second PCR of 7 to 11 cycles was run with a J-beta primer mix and a sample-barcoded 5' primer. Each TCR beta cDNA molecule received a unique molecular identifier from a template-switch 5' adaptor carrying 12 random nucleotides. Each sample yielded at least 3 million CDR3-containing paired-end reads. The Mint cDNA synthesis kit, primed by a TRBC-specific oligonucleotide, was used to synthesize first-strand cDNA from all RNA. Following uracil-DNA glycosylase treatment, all cDNA underwent a first 18-cycle PCR with the universal primers M1SS and BC2_uni_R. In the source study's methods: Normalization of each sample was performed by random selection of 1 million high-quality reads, each carrying a distinct molecular identifier. Reads sharing molecular identifiers were discarded rather than binned into consensus sequences. MiTCR, run with a Q25 quality threshold and the strictest error-elimination algorithm, handled CDR3 identification, clonotype clustering and error correction. A nonparametric unseen species model with Euler transformation was used to estimate a lower bound on total TCR beta diversity. TCRdb redid the processing of the public reads, applying fastp at Q25 and MiXCR, and retained in-frame beta chains. Merged by CDR3 protein, the rows form single entries marked with the most common genes and DNA. TCRdb assigned the V and J calls; the authors' analysis was not used. This sample gives fewer than 900,000 distinct CDR3 sequences in total; roughly 45% of them show up just once. The ten largest clones represent under 25% of the sample.

This clonotype was seen a handful of times. Its antigen specificity is not known. Base quality data are lacking; no much larger clone is found one base away. The CDR3 covers 14 residues, taking in both the cysteine and the phenylalanine. Only the CDR3 DNA stays, 42 bases, in frame from base 1. V is shortened by 7 bases, J by 5 bases, and the region joining them spans 18 bases. Based on the germline V gene, the CDR1 and CDR2 sequences are MDHEN and SYDVKM. The sequence derives from a woman between 55 and 75 years old in good health. Recombination joined TRBV28 with TRBJ2-7, and possibly TRBD1, on 8 matching bases. Material: blood. The CDR3 protein is CASIQGGTPNEQYF. The nucleotide sequence is given as TGTGCCAGCATACAGGGGGGGACACCCAACGAGCAGTACTTC.